Below are 29 T cell receptor beta chains sequenced from a single sample in a study of spatial heterogeneity in lung cancer. Noted time point: sample taken at primary tumor resection. Tumor, nontumor lung or frozen PBMC supplied whole RNA that was sequenced unsorted. TCRdb re-derived calls from the 5' RACE reads in MiXCR, one entry per CDR3 protein. The table has about 82,000 distinct CDR3 sequences, over 9.5% seen once; the top ten hold 4.5% to 5.5%. Sequences were derived from PBMCs, sampled at surgery. Receptors originate from a male donor with early-stage non-small cell lung cancer.

This clonotype has ten or more counts. The gene calls are TRBV29-1 and TRBJ1-2, with a tentative D call TRBD1 (5 bases). V lost 1 base, J lost 5 bases, and 14 bases lay in between. The CDR3 totals 14 residues. Germline assignment: CDR1 SQVTM and CDR2 ANQGSEA. CDR3 in DNA: TGCAGCGTTGAAGGGCAGGGCTCGTCTTATGGCTACACCTTC. Translated, it gives CSVEGQGSSYGYTF.

J is TRBJ2-2 and V is TRBV3-1; D is unresolved. CDR1 LGHDT and CDR2 YNNKEL come from the germline V gene (reference sequence). V lost 6 bases, J lost 5 bases, and 10 bases lay in between. The CDR3 extends over 13 amino acids. For the CDR3, the DNA is TGTGCCAGCAGTCCCATCCGAACCGGGGAGCTGTTTTTT. It encodes CASSPIRTGELFF.

CDR3 nucleotide sequence: TGTGCCAGTAGTATGGGGGTTCTGACGGCAGATACGCAGTATTTT. This codes for CASSMGVLTADTQYF. The rearrangement uses TRBV19 and TRBJ2-3; D could derive from TRBD1 or TRBD2 (5 bases each). V was shortened by 3 bases and J by 4 bases, with 14 bases between the two germline ends. The CDR3 has 15 residues. Looked up from germline, CDR1 is LNHDA and CDR2 is SQIVND (reference sequence).

This clonotype turned up a few times. The V gene is TRBV5-1, the J gene TRBJ2-1; 10 bases fit TRBD1. This CDR3 is 18 amino acids long. The V segment lost 2 bases and the J segment 5 bases; nucleotides outside the gene matches: 13. Germline values: CDR1 SGHRS, CDR2 YFSETQ. CDR3 loop: CASSLPGQGTLYDNEQFF. As DNA, the CDR3 is TGCGCCAGCAGCTTACCGGGACAGGGGACCCTCTATGACAATGAGCAGTTCTTC.

J is TRBJ2-7 and V is TRBV18, with D possibly called TRBD1 or TRBD2 (5 bases each). Germline CDR1 is KGHSH and CDR2 is LQKENI. The CDR3 is 18 residues long. The ends were cut back, 2 bases at V and 13 bases at J, with 33 bases in the middle. In DNA form, the CDR3 reads TGTGCCAGCTCACCAGACATGAAAACGAGGGGCAGGGCTACGAGTGAATACTTC. Amino acids: CASSPDMKTRGRATSEYF.

The chain joins TRBV6-5 to TRBJ1-6; D is ambiguous. The CDR3 contains 19 residues. V lost 5 bases, J lost 0 bases, and 20 bases lay in between. The germline V gene has CDR1 MNHEY and CDR2 SVGAGI. For the CDR3, the DNA is TGTGCCAGCAGTCCAGCCCTCGTCCACCCTAGCTCCTATAATTCACCCCTCCACTTT. Protein sequence: CASSPALVHPSSYNSPLHF.

The chain joins TRBV19 to TRBJ2-3; D could derive from TRBD1 or TRBD2 (6 bases each). The CDR3 contains 13 residues. Trimming shortened V by 6 bases and J by 1 base, and 8 bases separated the two germline ends. Germline CDR1 LNHDA, CDR2 SQIVND (reference sequence). The CDR3 coding sequence is TGTGCCAGTAGCGGGGGCCGCACAGATACGCAGTATTTT. Translated: CASSGGRTDTQYF.

The V gene is TRBV20-1, the J gene TRBJ1-1, with D unresolved. Germline CDR1 is DFQATT and CDR2 is SNEGSKA (reference sequence). This CDR3 contains 12 residues. The ends were cut back, 3 bases at V and 5 bases at J, with 10 bases in the middle. CDR3: CSASEGVTEAFF. In DNA, the CDR3 is TGCAGTGCTAGTGAGGGAGTGACTGAAGCTTTCTTT.

The chain employs TRBV7-3 and TRBJ2-1; perhaps TRBD1 as D (6 bases). This CDR3 has 17 residues. Looked up from germline, CDR1 is SGHTA and CDR2 is FQGTGA. The ends were cut back, 5 bases at V and 0 bases at J, with 17 bases in the middle. CDR3 sequence reads: CASSPEGVISSYNEQFF. The CDR3 DNA is TGTGCCAGCAGCCCCGAGGGGGTCATTAGCTCCTACAATGAGCAGTTCTTC.

The CDR3 spells CASSGLASQLHTQYF. The DNA of the CDR3 is TGTGCCAGCAGTGGACTAGCCAGCCAACTCCATACGCAGTATTTT. The rearrangement joins TRBV2 to TRBJ2-3, with 7 bases fitting TRBD2. V trimming: 4 bases; J trimming: 7 bases; junction bases outside the gene matches: 11. Germline lookup yields CDR1 SNHLY and CDR2 FYNNEI. CDR3 length: 15 residues. The whole variable domain, remainder taken from reference TRBV2 and TRBJ2-3, is EPEVTQTPSHQVTQMGQEVILRCVPISNHLYFYWYRQILGQKVEFLVSFYNNEISEKSEIFDDQFSVERPDGSNFTLKIRSTKLEDSAMYFCASSGLASQLHTQYFGPGTRLTVL.

This clonotype showed up just a few times. The chain links TRBV3-1 to TRBJ1-2; 7 bases map to TRBD1. The V gene's germline CDR1 is LGHDT and CDR2 YNNKEL (reference sequence). This CDR3 comprises 14 residues. V gave up 5 bases and J gave up 4 bases; unmatched junction bases: 7. The CDR3, as DNA: TGTGCCAGCAGCATTAGGGGGCAGTTCTATGGCTACACCTTC. As protein: CASSIRGQFYGYTF.

The sample holds a few counts of this clonotype. The chain employs TRBV6-2 or TRBV6-3 and TRBJ2-3; the match to TRBD2 covers 8 bases. The CDR3 is 17 amino acids. V was pared by 2 bases and J by 0 bases, with 7 bases of the junction left unmatched. Germline CDR1 reads MNHEY; CDR2 reads SVGEGT. The CDR3 DNA sequence: TGTGCCAGCAGTTACCCCGGACTAGCATCTAGCACAGATACGCAGTATTTT. Its translation is CASSYPGLASSTDTQYF.

V usage is TRBV6-2 or TRBV6-3 and J usage is TRBJ2-3; D is unresolved. This CDR3 spans 14 amino acids. CDR1 MNHEY and CDR2 SVGEGT come from the germline V gene. Trimming cost V 2 bases and J 6 bases, with 12 bases left between them. CDR3 DNA: TGTGCCAGCAGTTACAAGGGCCCAGGTGATACGCAGTATTTT. Its protein product is CASSYKGPGDTQYF.

The rearrangement links TRBV7-6 to TRBJ2-3, with 13 bases that match TRBD2. The CDR3 loop spans 17 amino acids. Germline CDR1 is SGHVS and CDR2 is FNYEAQ. V trimming: 6 bases; J trimming: 0 bases; junction bases outside the gene matches: 6. For the CDR3, the DNA is TGTGCCAGCAGTCCGACTAGCGGGGGGTTTAGCACAGATACGCAGTATTTT. This encodes CASSPTSGGFSTDTQYF.

The chain employs TRBV5-1 and TRBJ2-5; 10 bases are shared with TRBD2. V dropped 4 bases and J dropped 5; count of bases not matched to a gene: 11. CDR3 size: 16 residues. The germline gives CDR1 SGHRS, CDR2 YFSETQ. The CDR3 nucleotides read TGCGCCAGCAGCCTGGATGGTAGCGGGGGGTACGAGACCCAGTACTTC. Translated, it gives CASSLDGSGGYETQYF.

V is TRBV5-1 and J is TRBJ2-1, with 9 bases aligning to TRBD1. This CDR3 region has 15 residues. The junction had 6 bases not matched to a gene; V was cut back by 0 bases and J by 8 bases. Germline V gene lookup returns CDR1 SGHRS and CDR2 YFSETQ. DNA of the CDR3: TGCGCCAGCAGCTTGGCCGGGACAGGGACCGATGAGCAGTTCTTC. Protein sequence: CASSLAGTGTDEQFF.

Only a few counts were recorded for this clonotype. This chain joins TRBV25-1 and TRBJ1-1, with TRBD1 matching 7 bases. The CDR3 sequence is 15 residues long. Trimming at V came to 1 base and at J to 1 base, leaving 3 bases not matched to a gene. Germline V CDR1 and CDR2: MGHDK, SYGVNS. For the CDR3, the DNA is TGTGCCAGCAGTGAATCGCACAGGGGGAACACTGAAGCTTTCTTT. As protein: CASSESHRGNTEAFF.

The chain joins TRBV11-2 to TRBJ2-3; D perhaps matches TRBD2 (5 bases). V was shortened by 6 bases and J by 2 bases, with 12 bases between the two germline ends. Per the germline V gene, CDR1 is SGHAT and CDR2 is FQNNGV. The CDR3 is made up of 14 amino acids. The CDR3 DNA is TGTGCCAGCAGGAAGGAGGAACTCACAGATACGCAGTATTTT. It encodes CASRKEELTDTQYF.

The rearrangement joins TRBV7-9 to TRBJ2-1; D remains unclear. Deletions cut 1 base from V and 7 bases from J, with 8 bases between. The germline CDR1 and CDR2 sequences are SEHNR and FQNEAQ (reference sequence). The CDR3 totals 13 residues. The CDR3 DNA is TGTGCCAGCAGCTTAGGGCACATAAATGAGCAGTTCTTC. It specifies CASSLGHINEQFF.

This clonotype was counted only a few times. The J gene is TRBJ2-1, the V gene TRBV6-1; D might be TRBD2 (6 bases). The length of the CDR3 is 15 residues. CDR1 is MNHNS and CDR2 is SASEGT in the germline V gene. Trimming left V 5 bases short and J 2 bases short, with 13 bases between. CDR3 nucleotide sequence: TGTGCCAGCAGTTCAGCCGGGGGAACCTACAATGAGCAGTTCTTC. It codes for CASSSAGGTYNEQFF.

This clonotype has at least ten counts. This sequence joins TRBV5-5 and TRBJ1-6, with D unclear. Germline V gene sequence: CDR1 SGHKS, CDR2 YYEKEE (reference sequence). The CDR3 is 14 residues long. Trimming pared 5 bases from V and 5 bases from J, leaving 11 bases between. The chain's CDR3 is CASSWLTDNSPLHF. CDR3 coding DNA: TGTGCCAGCAGTTGGTTAACGGATAATTCACCCCTCCACTTT.

The chain has TRBV5-1 and TRBJ1-2, with D tentatively TRBD1 (6 bases). Trimming cost V 4 bases and J 1 base, with 14 bases left between them. The CDR3 is made up of 15 amino acids. CDR1 is SGHRS, CDR2 YFSETQ, per germline. CDR3 sequence (DNA): TGCGCCAGCAGCCGGGAGGGGGAAGGTAACTATGGCTACACCTTC. Translation gives CASSREGEGNYGYTF.

Ten or more counts support this clonotype. The chain uses TRBV20-1 and TRBJ2-7; 14 nucleotides match TRBD2. The J segment lost 7 bases and the V segment lost 6 bases, leaving 11 bases of the junction unmatched. The germline V gene has CDR1 DFQATT and CDR2 SNEGSKA (reference sequence). The CDR3 consists of 15 residues. CDR3 in amino acids: CSARPGLAGVGEQYF. The CDR3 coding sequence is TGCAGTGCCCGGCCGGGACTAGCGGGAGTTGGGGAGCAGTACTTC.

This clonotype was recorded many times. V gene TRBV2 combines with J gene TRBJ2-7, with TRBD1 matching over 7 bases. The CDR3 covers 11 residues. Germline-derived CDR1 and CDR2 are SNHLY and FYNNEI. Trimming took 7 bases from V and 5 from J; bases not matched to a gene: 2. DNA for the CDR3: TGTGCCAGCAAGGGGGCCCACGAGCAGTACTTC. This gives the protein CASKGAHEQYF.

This clonotype was found a few times. The DNA of the CDR3 is TGTGCCAGCAGTCCTCCCCTAGCGGGGTTCGGCTCGAACACCGGGGAGCTGTTTTTT. This encodes CASSPPLAGFGSNTGELFF. The V and J genes are TRBV2 and TRBJ2-2; TRBD2 agrees at 9 bases. V shed 5 bases, J shed 0 bases, and the junction held 13 bases outside the gene matches. The CDR3 loop spans 19 amino acids. Germline V gene data show CDR1 as SNHLY and CDR2 as FYNNEI.

This clonotype was counted between two and nine times. The chain has TRBV5-1 and TRBJ2-1, with 10 bases lining up with TRBD2. In germline, CDR1 is SGHRS, CDR2 YFSETQ. The J segment lost 8 bases and the V segment lost 2 bases, leaving 4 bases of the junction unmatched. The CDR3 is 14 residues long. CDR3 region: CASSLAGGPDEQFF. For the CDR3, the DNA is TGCGCCAGCAGCTTAGCGGGAGGGCCGGATGAGCAGTTCTTC.

The chain employs TRBV20-1 and TRBJ1-2; TRBD1 is a possible D gene (6 bases). Germline loops: CDR1 DFQATT, CDR2 SNEGSKA (reference sequence). The CDR3 runs to 13 residues. V was trimmed by 7 bases and J by 1 base, leaving 13 bases between them. The CDR3 DNA reads as TGCAGTGTAGGGGAGGGGGTTAACTATGGCTACACCTTC. This gives the protein CSVGEGVNYGYTF.

The chain links TRBV5-5 to TRBJ1-2, with 7 bases identical to TRBD1. The CDR3 covers 15 residues. Germline CDR1 is SGHKS and CDR2 is YYEKEE (reference sequence). J was trimmed by 4 bases and V by 0 bases; bases with no gene match: 6. CDR3 in amino acids: CASSLARQGGYGYTF. In nucleotides, the CDR3 is TGTGCCAGCAGCTTGGCTCGACAGGGTGGCTATGGCTACACCTTC.

The chain has TRBV14 and TRBJ2-3; no reliable D call. The CDR3 is 14 residues long. Germline values: CDR1 SGHDN, CDR2 FVKESK. V lost 1 base and J lost 8, with 13 bases in between. CDR3 residues: CASSQARAGGTQYF. The CDR3 coding sequence is TGTGCCAGCAGCCAAGCCCGAGCAGGTGGTACGCAGTATTTT.